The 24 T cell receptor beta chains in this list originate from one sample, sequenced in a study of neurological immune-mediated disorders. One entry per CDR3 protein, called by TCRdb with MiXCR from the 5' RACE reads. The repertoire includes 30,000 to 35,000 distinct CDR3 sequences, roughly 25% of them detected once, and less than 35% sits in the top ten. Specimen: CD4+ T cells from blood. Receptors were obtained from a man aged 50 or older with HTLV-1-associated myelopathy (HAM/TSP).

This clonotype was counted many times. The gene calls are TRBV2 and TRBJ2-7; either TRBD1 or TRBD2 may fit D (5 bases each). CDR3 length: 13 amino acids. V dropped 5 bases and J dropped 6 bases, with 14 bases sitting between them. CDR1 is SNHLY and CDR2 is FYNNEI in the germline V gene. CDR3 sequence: CASSPRDGGEQYF. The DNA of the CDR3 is TGTGCCAGCAGTCCACGGGACGGCGGCGAGCAGTACTTC.

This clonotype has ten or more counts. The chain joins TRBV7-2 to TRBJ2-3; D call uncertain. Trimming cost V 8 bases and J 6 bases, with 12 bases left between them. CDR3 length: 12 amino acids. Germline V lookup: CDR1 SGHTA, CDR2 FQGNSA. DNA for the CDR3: TGTGCCAGCGGGCGCATCGCCGATACGCAGTATTTT. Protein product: CASGRIADTQYF.

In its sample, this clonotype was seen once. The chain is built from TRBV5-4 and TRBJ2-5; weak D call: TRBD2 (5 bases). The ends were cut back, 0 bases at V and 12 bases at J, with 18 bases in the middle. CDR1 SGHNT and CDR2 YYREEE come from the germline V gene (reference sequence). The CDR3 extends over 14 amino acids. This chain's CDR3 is CASSLVTSQETKYF. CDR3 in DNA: TGTGCCAGCAGCTTGGTAACTTCCCAAGAGACTAAGTACTTC.

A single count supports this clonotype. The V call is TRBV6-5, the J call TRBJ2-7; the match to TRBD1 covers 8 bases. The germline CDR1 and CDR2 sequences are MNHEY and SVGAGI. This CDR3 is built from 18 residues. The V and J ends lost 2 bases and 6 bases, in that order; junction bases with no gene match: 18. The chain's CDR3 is CASSYPRAGPGGTAEQYF. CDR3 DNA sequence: TGTGCCAGCAGTTACCCCAGGGCCGGTCCAGGGGGCACGGCCGAGCAGTACTTC.

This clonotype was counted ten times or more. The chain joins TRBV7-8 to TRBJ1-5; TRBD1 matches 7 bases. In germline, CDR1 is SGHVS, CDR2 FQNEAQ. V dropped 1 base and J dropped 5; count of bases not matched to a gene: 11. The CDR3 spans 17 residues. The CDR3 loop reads CASSLVWDSHRYQPQHF. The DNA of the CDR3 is TGTGCCAGCAGCTTAGTGTGGGACAGCCACCGTTATCAGCCCCAGCATTTT.

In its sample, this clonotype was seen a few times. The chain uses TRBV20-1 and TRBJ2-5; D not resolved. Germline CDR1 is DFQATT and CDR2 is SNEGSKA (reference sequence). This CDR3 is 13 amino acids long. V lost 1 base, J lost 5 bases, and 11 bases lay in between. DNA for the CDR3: TGCAGTGCTAGAGTTCGGCCCGAGGAGACCCAGTACTTC. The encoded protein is CSARVRPEETQYF.

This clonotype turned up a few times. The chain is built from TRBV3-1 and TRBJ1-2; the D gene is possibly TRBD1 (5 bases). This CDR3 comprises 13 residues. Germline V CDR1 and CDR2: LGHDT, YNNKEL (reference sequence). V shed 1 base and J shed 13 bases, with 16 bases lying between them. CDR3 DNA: TGTGCCAGCAGCCAAGTCGTGGGGGGGAGGGGCACCTTC. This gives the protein CASSQVVGGRGTF.

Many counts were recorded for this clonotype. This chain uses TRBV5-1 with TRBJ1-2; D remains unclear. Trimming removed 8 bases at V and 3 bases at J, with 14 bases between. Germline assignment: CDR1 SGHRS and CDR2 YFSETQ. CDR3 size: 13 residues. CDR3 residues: CASGRGDDYGYTF. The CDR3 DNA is TGCGCCAGTGGGAGAGGTGATGACTATGGCTACACCTTC.

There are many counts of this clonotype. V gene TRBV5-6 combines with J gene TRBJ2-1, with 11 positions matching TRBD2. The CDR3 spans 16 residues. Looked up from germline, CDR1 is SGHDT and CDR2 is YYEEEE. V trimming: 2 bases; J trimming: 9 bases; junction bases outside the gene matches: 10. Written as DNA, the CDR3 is TGTGCCAGCAGCTTAAGAACTAGCGGGAGTAGGGGTGAGCAGTTCTTC. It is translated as CASSLRTSGSRGEQFF.

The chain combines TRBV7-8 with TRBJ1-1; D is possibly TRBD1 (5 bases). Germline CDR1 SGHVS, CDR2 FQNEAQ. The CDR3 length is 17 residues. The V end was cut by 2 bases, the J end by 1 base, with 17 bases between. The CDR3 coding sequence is TGTGCCAGCAGCTTAATGTCCCGGGGCGGGGGGAACACTGAAGCTTTCTTT. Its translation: CASSLMSRGGGNTEAFF.

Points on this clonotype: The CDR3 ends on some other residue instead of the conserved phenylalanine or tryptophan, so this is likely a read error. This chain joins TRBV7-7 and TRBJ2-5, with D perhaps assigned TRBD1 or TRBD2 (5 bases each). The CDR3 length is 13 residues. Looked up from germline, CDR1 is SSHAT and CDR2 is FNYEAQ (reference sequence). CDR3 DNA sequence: TGTGCCAACAGCTTAGATCGGGGACAGACCCAGTACTCC. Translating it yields CANSLDRGQTQYS.

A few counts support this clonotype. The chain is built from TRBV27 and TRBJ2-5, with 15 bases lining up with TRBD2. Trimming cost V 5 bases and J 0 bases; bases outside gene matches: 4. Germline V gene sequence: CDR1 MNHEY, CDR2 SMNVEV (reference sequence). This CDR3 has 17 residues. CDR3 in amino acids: CASSPGLAGGHQETQYF. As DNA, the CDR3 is TGTGCCAGCAGTCCGGGACTAGCGGGGGGCCACCAAGAGACCCAGTACTTC.

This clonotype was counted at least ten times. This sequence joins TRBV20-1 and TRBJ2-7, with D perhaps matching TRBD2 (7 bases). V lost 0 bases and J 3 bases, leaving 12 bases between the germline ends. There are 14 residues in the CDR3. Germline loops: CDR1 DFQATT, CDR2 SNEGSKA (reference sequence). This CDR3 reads CSARDRGGVYEQYF. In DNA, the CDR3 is TGCAGTGCTAGAGATCGAGGGGGGGTCTACGAGCAGTACTTC.

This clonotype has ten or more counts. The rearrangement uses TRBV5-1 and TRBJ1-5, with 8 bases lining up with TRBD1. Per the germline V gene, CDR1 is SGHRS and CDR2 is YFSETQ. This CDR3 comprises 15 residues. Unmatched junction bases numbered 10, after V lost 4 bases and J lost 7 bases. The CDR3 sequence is CASSPDGQGRQPQHF. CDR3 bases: TGCGCCAGCAGCCCAGACGGACAGGGTAGACAGCCCCAGCATTTT.

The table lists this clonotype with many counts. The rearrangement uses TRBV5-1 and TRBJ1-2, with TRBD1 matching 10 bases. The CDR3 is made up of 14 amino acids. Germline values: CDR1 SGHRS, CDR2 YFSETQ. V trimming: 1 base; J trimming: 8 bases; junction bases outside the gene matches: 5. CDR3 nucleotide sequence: TGCGCCAGCAGCTTGAATGGACAGGGGGAAGGCTACACCTTC. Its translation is CASSLNGQGEGYTF.

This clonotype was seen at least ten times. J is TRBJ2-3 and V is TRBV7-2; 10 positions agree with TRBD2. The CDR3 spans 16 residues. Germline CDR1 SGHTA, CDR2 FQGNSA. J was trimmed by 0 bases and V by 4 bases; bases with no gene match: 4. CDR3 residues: CASSSTSGTSTDTQYF. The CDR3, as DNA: TGTGCCAGCAGCTCTACTAGCGGGACAAGCACAGATACGCAGTATTTT.

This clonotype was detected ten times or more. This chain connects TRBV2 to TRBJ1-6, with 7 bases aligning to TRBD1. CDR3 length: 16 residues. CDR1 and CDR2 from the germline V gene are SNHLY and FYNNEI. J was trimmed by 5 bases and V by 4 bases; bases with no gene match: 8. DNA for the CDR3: TGTGCCAGCAGTGGGTCGGGACAGAGAGATAATTCACCCCTCCACTTT. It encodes CASSGSGQRDNSPLHF.

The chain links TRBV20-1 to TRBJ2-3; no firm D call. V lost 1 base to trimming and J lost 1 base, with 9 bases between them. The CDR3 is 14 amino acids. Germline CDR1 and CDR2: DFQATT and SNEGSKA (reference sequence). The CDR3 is CSARVAAGTDTQYF. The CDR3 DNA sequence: TGCAGTGCTAGAGTGGCGGCGGGCACAGATACGCAGTATTTT.

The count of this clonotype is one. This CDR3 is CASSLEGAGTEAFF. The CDR3 DNA reads as TGTGCCAGCAGCTTGGAGGGGGCTGGCACTGAAGCTTTCTTT. The chain links TRBV5-6 to TRBJ1-1; 7 nucleotides agree with TRBD1. Losses at the gene ends were 0 bases for V and 4 bases for J; bases not matched to a gene: 3. Germline V gives CDR1 SGHDT, CDR2 YYEEEE. This CDR3 region has 14 residues.

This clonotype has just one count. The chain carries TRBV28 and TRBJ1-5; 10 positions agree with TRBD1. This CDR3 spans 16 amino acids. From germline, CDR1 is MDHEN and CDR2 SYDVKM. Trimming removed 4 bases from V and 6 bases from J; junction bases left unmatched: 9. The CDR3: CASSSSGQGRFQPQHF. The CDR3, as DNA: TGTGCCAGCAGTTCCTCGGGACAGGGGCGATTTCAGCCCCAGCATTTT.

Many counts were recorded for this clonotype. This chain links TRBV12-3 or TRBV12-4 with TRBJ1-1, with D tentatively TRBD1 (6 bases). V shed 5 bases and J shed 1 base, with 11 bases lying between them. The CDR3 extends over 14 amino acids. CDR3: CASSAGTPNTEAFF. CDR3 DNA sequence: TGTGCCAGCAGTGCCGGGACACCGAACACTGAAGCTTTCTTT.

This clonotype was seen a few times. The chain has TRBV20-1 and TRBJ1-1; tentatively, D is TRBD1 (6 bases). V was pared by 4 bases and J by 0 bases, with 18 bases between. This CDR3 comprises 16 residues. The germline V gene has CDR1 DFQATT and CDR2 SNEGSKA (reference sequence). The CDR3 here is CSATRDRIIMNTEAFF. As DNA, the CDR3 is TGCAGTGCTACTCGAGACAGGATAATAATGAACACTGAAGCTTTCTTT.

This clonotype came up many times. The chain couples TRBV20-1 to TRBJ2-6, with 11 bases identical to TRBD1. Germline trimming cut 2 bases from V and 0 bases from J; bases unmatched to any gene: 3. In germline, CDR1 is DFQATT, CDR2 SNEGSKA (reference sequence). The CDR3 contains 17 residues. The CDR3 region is CSARRDRGTSGANVLTF. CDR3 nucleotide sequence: TGCAGTGCTAGAAGGGACAGGGGGACCTCTGGGGCCAACGTCCTGACTTTC.

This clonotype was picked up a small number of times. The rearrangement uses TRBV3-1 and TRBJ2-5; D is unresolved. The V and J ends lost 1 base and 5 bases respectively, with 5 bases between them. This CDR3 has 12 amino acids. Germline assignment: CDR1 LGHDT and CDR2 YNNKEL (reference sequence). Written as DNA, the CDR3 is TGTGCCAGCAGCCAAGTTAGGGAGACCCAGTACTTC. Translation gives CASSQVRETQYF.